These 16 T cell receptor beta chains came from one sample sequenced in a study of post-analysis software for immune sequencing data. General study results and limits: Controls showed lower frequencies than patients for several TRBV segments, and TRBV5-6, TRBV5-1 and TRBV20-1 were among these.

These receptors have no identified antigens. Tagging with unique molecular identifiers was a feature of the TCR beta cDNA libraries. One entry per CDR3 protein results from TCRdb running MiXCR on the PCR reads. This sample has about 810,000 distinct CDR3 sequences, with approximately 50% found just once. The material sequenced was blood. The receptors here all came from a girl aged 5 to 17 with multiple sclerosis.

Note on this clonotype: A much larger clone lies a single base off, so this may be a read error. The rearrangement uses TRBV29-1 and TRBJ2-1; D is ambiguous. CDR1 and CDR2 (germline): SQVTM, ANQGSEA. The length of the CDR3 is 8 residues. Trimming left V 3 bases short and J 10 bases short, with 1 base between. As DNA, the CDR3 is TGCAGCGTTGAGGAGCAGTTCTTC. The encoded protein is CSVEEQFF.

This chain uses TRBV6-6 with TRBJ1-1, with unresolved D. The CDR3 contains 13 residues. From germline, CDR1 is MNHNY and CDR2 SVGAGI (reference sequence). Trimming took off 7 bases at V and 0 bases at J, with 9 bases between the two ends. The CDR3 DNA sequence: TGTGCCAGCACTATCGCCATGAACACTGAAGCTTTCTTT. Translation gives CASTIAMNTEAFF.

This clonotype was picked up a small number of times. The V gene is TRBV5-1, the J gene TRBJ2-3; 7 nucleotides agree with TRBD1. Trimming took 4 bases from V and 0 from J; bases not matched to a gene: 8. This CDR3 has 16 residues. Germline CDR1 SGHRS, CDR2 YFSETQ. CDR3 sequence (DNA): TGCGCCAGCAGCAAGCAGACAGGGTTAAGCACAGATACGCAGTATTTT. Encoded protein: CASSKQTGLSTDTQYF.

The CDR3 loop reads CASSFSGTRGYEQFF. DNA of the CDR3: TGTGCCAGCAGCTTCTCCGGGACAAGGGGGTATGAGCAGTTCTTC. The V gene is TRBV7-3, the J gene TRBJ2-1, with a possible D match to TRBD1 (6 bases). This CDR3 is 15 amino acids long. The ends were cut back, 3 bases at V and 8 bases at J, with 17 bases in the middle. Germline V gene lookup returns CDR1 SGHTA and CDR2 FQGTGA.

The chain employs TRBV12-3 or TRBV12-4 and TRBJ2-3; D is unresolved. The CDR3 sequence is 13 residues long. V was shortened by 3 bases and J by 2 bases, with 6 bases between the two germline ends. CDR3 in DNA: TGTGCCAGCAGTTTGTTACTCACAGATACGCAGTATTTT. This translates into CASSLLLTDTQYF.

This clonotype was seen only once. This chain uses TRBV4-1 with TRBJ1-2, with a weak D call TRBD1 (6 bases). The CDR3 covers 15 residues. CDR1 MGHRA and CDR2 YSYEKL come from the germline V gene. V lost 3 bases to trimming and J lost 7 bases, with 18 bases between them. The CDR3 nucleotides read TGCGCCAGCAGCCAGGAAGGGAACAGGGCCCTTGGCTACACCTTC. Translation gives CASSQEGNRALGYTF.

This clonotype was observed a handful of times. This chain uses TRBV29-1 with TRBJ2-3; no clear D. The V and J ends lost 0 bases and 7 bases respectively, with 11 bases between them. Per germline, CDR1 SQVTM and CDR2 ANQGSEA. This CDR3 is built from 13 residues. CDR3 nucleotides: TGCAGCGTTGAAGATGGGTTGACACATACGCAGTATTTT. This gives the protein CSVEDGLTHTQYF.

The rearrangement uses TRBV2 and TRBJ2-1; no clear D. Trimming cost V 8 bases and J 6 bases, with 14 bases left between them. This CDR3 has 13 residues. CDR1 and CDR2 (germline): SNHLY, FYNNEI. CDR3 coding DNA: TGTGCCAGCGGGCGTCTGTTAGGCAATGAGCAGTTCTTC. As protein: CASGRLLGNEQFF.

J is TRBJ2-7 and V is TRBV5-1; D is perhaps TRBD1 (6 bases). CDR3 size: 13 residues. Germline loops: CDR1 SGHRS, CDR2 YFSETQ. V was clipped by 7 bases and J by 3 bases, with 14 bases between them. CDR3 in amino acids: CASRTGQLYEQYF. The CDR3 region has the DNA TGCGCCAGCCGCACTGGACAGCTCTACGAGCAGTACTTC.

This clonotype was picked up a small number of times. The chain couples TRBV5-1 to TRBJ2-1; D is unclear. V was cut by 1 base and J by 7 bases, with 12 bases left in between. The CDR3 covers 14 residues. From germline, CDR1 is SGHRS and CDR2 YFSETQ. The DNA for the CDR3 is TGCGCCAGCAGCTTGATGTTAACAGAGAATGAGCAGTTCTTC. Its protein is CASSLMLTENEQFF.

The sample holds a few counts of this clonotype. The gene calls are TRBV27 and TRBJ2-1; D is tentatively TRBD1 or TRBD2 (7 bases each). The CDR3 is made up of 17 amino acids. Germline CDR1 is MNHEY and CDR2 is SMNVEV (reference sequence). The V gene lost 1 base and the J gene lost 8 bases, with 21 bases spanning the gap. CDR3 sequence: CASSLWGGGGPSYEQFF. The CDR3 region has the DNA TGTGCCAGCAGTTTATGGGGGGGAGGGGGCCCCTCTTATGAGCAGTTCTTC.

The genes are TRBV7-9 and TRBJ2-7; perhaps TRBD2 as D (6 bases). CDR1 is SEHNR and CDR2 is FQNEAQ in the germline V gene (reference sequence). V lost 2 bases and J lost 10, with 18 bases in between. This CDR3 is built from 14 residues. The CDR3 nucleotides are TGTGCCAGCAGCTTAATAAGGGGAGGAGGGCCCCAGTACTTC. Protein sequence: CASSLIRGGGPQYF.

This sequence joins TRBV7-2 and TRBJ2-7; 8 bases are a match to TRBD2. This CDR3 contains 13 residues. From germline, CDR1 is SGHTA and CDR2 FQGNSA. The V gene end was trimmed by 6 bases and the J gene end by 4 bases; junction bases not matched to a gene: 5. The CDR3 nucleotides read TGTGCCAGCAGTACGGGGGGGCAGTACGAGCAGTACTTC. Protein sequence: CASSTGGQYEQYF. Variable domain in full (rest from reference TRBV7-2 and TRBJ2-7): GAGVSQSPSNKVTEKGKDVELRCDPISGHTALYWYRQSLGQGLEFLIYFQGNSAPDKSGLPSDRFSAERTGGSVSTLTIQRTQQEDSAVYLCASSTGGQYEQYFGPGTRLTVT.

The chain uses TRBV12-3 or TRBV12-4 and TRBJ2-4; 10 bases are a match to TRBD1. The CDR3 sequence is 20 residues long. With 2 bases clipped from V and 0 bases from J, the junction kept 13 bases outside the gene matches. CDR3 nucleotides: TGTGCCAGCAGTTTACCTCACGGGACAGGGGTCCGAATAGCCAAAAACATTCAGTACTTC. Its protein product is CASSLPHGTGVRIAKNIQYF.

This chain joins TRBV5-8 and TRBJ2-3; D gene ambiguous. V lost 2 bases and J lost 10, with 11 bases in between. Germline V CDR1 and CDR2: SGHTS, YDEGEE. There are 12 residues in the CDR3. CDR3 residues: CASSFGAIAQYF. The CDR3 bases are TGTGCCAGCAGCTTTGGCGCGATCGCGCAGTATTTT.

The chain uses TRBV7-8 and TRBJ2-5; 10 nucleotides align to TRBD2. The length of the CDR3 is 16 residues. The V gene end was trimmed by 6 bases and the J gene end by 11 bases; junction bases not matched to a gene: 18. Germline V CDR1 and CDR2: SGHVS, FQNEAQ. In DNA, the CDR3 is TGTGCCAGCAGTGATTCTAGGGCTAGCGGGAGCCGAGAGCAGTACTTC. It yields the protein CASSDSRASGSREQYF.